The rows below give T cell receptor beta chains drawn from one sample of a study of regulatory T cells in long-lasting Graves disease. TCRdb fed the multiplex PCR reads into MiXCR, producing one record per CDR3 protein. The sample has approximately 300,000 distinct CDR3 sequences; about 18% are singletons. The material was peripheral blood mononuclear cells (PBMCs), obtained at new diagnosis, from a patient treated with antithyroid drugs. The receptors originated from a female donor with Graves disease. The CDR3 runs from the conserved cysteine through the conserved F or W. The D gene is left open where the match is weak. Size is omitted from some rows. Given values are once, few, many or a class for expanded clones.

TRBJ2-7,TRBV6-1,many,TRBD1,CASSPTGGSYEQYF,TGTGCCAGCAGCCCTACAGGGGGCTCCTACGAGCAGTACTTC
TRBJ1-5,TRBV27,few,.,CASSWAGARQPQHF,TGTGCCAGCAGTTGGGCGGGGGCGCGGCAGCCCCAGCATTTT
TRBJ1-2,TRBV18,.,TRBD1,CASSPGTEANNYGYTF,TGTGCCAGCTCACCGGGGACAGAGGCGAATAACTATGGCTACACCTTC
TRBJ2-3,TRBV12-3/TRBV12-4,many,TRBD2,CASSLASGRAGTDTQYF,TGTGCCAGCAGTCTGGCTAGCGGGAGGGCCGGCACAGATACGCAGTATTTT
TRBJ2-1,TRBV10-2,.,TRBD2,CASSELGLANEQFF,TGCGCCAGCAGTGAGTTAGGACTAGCCAATGAGCAGTTCTTC
TRBJ2-4,TRBV6-1,few,TRBD1,CASSPQTGTKNIQYF,TGTGCCAGCAGCCCTCAGACAGGGACCAAAAACATTCAGTACTTC
TRBJ1-2,TRBV6-1,.,.,CASSDGLNYGYTF,TGTGCCAGCAGTGACGGTCTTAACTATGGCTACACCTTC
TRBJ1-2,TRBV29-1,few,TRBD1,CSVVRGGDGYTF,TGCAGCGTTGTAAGAGGGGGCGATGGCTACACCTTC
TRBJ2-7,TRBV12-3/TRBV12-4,.,TRBD2,CASRIAGNYEQYF,TGTGCCAGCAGAATAGCGGGTAACTACGAGCAGTACTTC
TRBJ1-1,TRBV18,.,.,CASSRRDNEAFF,TGTGCCAGCTCACGCCGGGACAATGAAGCTTTCTTT
TRBJ2-5,TRBV5-1,.,.,CASSLGLGGGPDETQYF,TGCGCCAGCAGCTTGGGCCTGGGTGGGGGACCGGATGAGACCCAGTACTTC
TRBJ2-1,TRBV18,.,.,CASSPPSTVPFINEQFF,TGTGCCAGCTCACCCCCGTCGACAGTTCCCTTCATCAATGAGCAGTTCTTC
TRBJ2-7,TRBV9,.,.,CASSAEPGPNEQYF,TGTGCCAGCAGCGCGGAGCCAGGACCGAACGAGCAGTACTTC
TRBJ2-3,TRBV7-9,many,.,CASSLAGTTDTQYF,TGTGCCAGCAGTTTGGCGGGGACTACAGATACGCAGTATTTT
TRBJ1-2,TRBV5-1,few,TRBD1,CASSRPGQGYGYTF,TGCGCCAGCAGCCGGCCCGGACAGGGCTATGGCTACACCTTC
TRBJ2-7,TRBV24-1,many,TRBD1,CATSGPGQGTSSYEQYF,TGTGCCACCAGTGGTCCGGGACAGGGGACCAGCTCCTACGAGCAGTACTTC